The rows below give T cell receptor beta chains drawn from one sample of a study of blood T cell repertoires in COVID-19. The method was immunoSEQ multiplex PCR; TCRdb's version includes in-frame clones alone and lacks a portion of them. The sample has about 220,000 clones; roughly 88% are singletons. The specimen was peripheral blood. All receptors come from a man aged 50-59 years with active or convalescent COVID-19. Both conserved end residues are part of each CDR3. Size is stated for part of the rows, as once, few or many counts, or as a class when the clone is expanded.

clone size,V gene,CDR3 protein
.,TRBV6-1,CASSEEYRGYDGYTF
few,TRBV10-3,CAISESGRANYGYTF
.,TRBV18,CASSPPRTEGDYGYTF
once,TRBV18,CASSPRTGSRNEKLFF
.,TRBV3-1/TRBV3-2,CASSQNGVSRSGANVLTF
.,TRBV18,CASSPSSGRAEQFF
.,TRBV2,CASSEARGGELFF
.,TRBV7-2,CASSQGQGTYGYTF
.,TRBV6-2/TRBV6-3,CASSRQGAPTSTQHF
once,TRBV14,CASSRVGLSLTGYTF
.,TRBV28,CASSLRGTGETQYF
.,TRBV6-2/TRBV6-3,CASSYPSSGLAGGPRANVLTF
few,TRBV6-2/TRBV6-3,CASSPFRGGARDTQYF
.,TRBV18,CASSPRQGRLVETQYF
.,TRBV19,CASSIDPIQPQHF
.,TRBV4-1,CASSRLGQGEETQYF
.,TRBV7-2,CASSFGSGNEQFF
once,TRBV3-1/TRBV3-2,CASSHLTGPSSGNTIYF
.,TRBV7-6,CASSRAGGSTDTQYF
few,TRBV29-1,CSARGNVNTGELFF
.,TRBV9,CASSRQGGQETQYF
.,TRBV6-2/TRBV6-3,CASSDRTGSSGNTIYF
few,TRBV11-1,CASSLEQLSSYEQYF
.,TRBV11-2,CASSLGTGANTDTQYF
.,TRBV28,CASRPREVGYEQYF
once,TRBV7-2,CASSPSGSSYNEQFF
once,TRBV28,CASSSPGTGNLREFF